This TCR beta chain originates from a study of blood T cell repertoires in COVID-19. Under the authors' procedure: Reference gene primer amplification gave nucleated cell count estimates. Generated by immunoSEQ multiplex PCR, the TCRdb table keeps only in-frame clones and is missing some. Clone size and V and J calls were adopted from that table, with D and trimming inferred from the DNA. Seen here are 140,000 to 150,000 clones, 82% observed once, and the top ten hold roughly 15%. This CDR3 contains 16 residues. This clone was seen only once. The V and J genes are TRBV12-1 and TRBJ2-1; whether TRBD2, the table's D call, matches the DNA was not checked. TRBV12-1 counts as a pseudogene. Input material: peripheral blood. The receptor was isolated from a human donor with acute or convalescent COVID-19. The donor label of this sample is uncertain. The CDR3 DNA is TGTGCCAGCAGCCGCAGACTAGCGGGGTGTGTGCATGAGCAGTTCTTC. Amino acids: CASSRRLAGCVHEQFF.